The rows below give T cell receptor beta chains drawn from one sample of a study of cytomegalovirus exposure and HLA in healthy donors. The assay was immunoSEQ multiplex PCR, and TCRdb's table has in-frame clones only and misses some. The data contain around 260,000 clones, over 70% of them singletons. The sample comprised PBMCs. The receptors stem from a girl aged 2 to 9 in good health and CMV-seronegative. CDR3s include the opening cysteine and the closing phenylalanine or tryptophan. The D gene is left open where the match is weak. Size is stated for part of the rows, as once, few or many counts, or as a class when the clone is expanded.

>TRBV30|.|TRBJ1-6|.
TGTGCCTGGAGTATACAGGGTTTTAATTCACCCCTCCACTTT
CAWSIQGFNSPLHF
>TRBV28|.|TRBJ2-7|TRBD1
TGTGCCAGCAGTTTCAAGGACAGGGCCTACGAGCAGTACTTC
CASSFKDRAYEQYF
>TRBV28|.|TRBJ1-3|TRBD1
TGTGCCAGCAGTCCGGACAGGGCCGTGTTTGGAAACACCATATATTTT
CASSPDRAVFGNTIYF
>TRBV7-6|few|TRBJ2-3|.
TGTGCCAGCAGCTTAGCGGGGCGCACAGATACGCAGTATTTT
CASSLAGRTDTQYF
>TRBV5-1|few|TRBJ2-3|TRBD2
TGCGCCAGCAGCTTTCACAATAGCGGGTCCACAGATACGCAGTATTTT
CASSFHNSGSTDTQYF
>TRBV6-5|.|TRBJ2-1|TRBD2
TGTGCCAGCAGTTACAGTGGGAGGGTGGGGAATGAGCAGTTCTTC
CASSYSGRVGNEQFF
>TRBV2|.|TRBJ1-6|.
TGTGCCAGCAGCCCCGCCGGGGGGTTGGATTCACCCCTCCACTTT
CASSPAGGLDSPLHF
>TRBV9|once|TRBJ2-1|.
TGTGCCAGCAGCGTAGACGCTAGCAGTCAGTTCTTC
CASSVDASSQFF
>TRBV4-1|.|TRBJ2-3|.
TGCGCCAGCAGCTCAGAGGTCGCAGATACGCAGTATTTT
CASSSEVADTQYF
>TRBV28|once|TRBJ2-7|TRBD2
TGTGCCAGCAGTTACCCTAGCGGGGGCTACGAGCAGTACTTC
CASSYPSGGYEQYF
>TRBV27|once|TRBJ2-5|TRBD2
TGTGCCAGCAGTGGGGGAGGGCAGCAAGAGACCCAGTACTTC
CASSGGGQQETQYF
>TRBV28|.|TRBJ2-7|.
TGTGCCAGCACCCCGAACGGGGACTACGAGCAGTACTTC
CASTPNGDYEQYF
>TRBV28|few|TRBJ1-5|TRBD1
TGTGCCAGCAGCGCCGGGACAGGGCCAATCAATCAGCCCCAGCATTTT
CASSAGTGPINQPQHF
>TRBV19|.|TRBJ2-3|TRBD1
TGTGCCAGTCGGGACCCAGGGGGCAAGACAGATACGCAGTATTTT
CASRDPGGKTDTQYF
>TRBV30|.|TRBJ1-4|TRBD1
TGTGCCTGGAGACCCTTCTCCGGGACAGGGCCGTCCAATAATGAAAAACTGTTTTTT
CAWRPFSGTGPSNNEKLFF
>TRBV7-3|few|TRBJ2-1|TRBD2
TGTGCCAGCAGTGCTACTAGCGGGATAGGTAATGAGCAGTTCTTC
CASSATSGIGNEQFF
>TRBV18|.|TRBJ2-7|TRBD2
TGTGCCAGCTCACCACTGCTGTCGGGAGGCCCCTACGAGCAGTACTTC
CASSPLLSGGPYEQYF
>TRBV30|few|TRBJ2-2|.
TGTGCCTGGAGTGACAGGCTCGGGGAGCTGTTTTTT
CAWSDRLGELFF
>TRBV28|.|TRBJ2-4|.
TGTGCCACCTCGGACACATCCAAAAACATTCAGTACTTC
CATSDTSKNIQYF
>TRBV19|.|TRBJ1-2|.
TGTGCCAGTAGTCCCCCCCCGGCGGGGCTGGCCTATGGCTACACCTTC
CASSPPPAGLAYGYTF
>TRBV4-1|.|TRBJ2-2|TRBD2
TGCGCCAGCAGCCGGACTAGCGGGGGGGCAACCGGGGAGCTGTTTTTT
CASSRTSGGATGELFF
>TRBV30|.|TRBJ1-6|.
TGTGCCTGGAGTGGAGACAGTTCTTACTTTCCCCTCCACTTT
CAWSGDSSYFPLHF
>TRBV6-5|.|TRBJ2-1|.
TGTGCCAGCAGTTCATCCGCAGGCAATGAGCAGTTCTTC
CASSSSAGNEQFF
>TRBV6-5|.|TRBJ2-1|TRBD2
TGTGCCAGCAGCACGACTAGCGTAAATGAGCAGTTCTTC
CASSTTSVNEQFF
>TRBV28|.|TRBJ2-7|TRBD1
TGTGCCAGCAGTTTAGGGGACAGGGACTACGAGCAGTACTTC
CASSLGDRDYEQYF
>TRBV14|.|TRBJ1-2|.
TGTGCCAGCAGCCAAGGGCTCTACAGTTATGGCTACACCTTC
CASSQGLYSYGYTF
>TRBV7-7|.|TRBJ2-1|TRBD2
TGTGCCAGCAGTTTTAGCGGGGAGGATGAGCAGTTCTTC
CASSFSGEDEQFF
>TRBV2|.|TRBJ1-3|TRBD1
TGTGCCAGCAGTGAACGACAGGGAGGAAACACCATATATTTT
CASSERQGGNTIYF
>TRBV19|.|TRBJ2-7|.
TGTGCCAGCTCCTCGGCCGGGGGTGTCTACGAGCAGTACTTC
CASSSAGGVYEQYF
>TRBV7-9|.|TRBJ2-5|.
TGTGCCAGCAGGGGGGGAGGAGGGACCCAGTACTTC
CASRGGGGTQYF
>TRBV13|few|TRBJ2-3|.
TGTGCCAGCAGCGTAGGCTCACAAGATACGCAGTATTTT
CASSVGSQDTQYF
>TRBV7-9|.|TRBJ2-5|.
TGTGCCAGCAGCTTACTCTACAGGGTAGACCAAGAGACCCAGTACTTC
CASSLLYRVDQETQYF
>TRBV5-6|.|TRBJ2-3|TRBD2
TGTGCCAGCAGTGGGACTAGCGGGAGGGCCGTAGATACGCAGTATTTT
CASSGTSGRAVDTQYF
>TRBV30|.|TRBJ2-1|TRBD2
TGTGCCTGGGGACTAGCGGGAGTCGGGAACAATGAGCAGTTCTTC
CAWGLAGVGNNEQFF
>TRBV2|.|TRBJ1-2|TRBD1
TGTGCCAGCCTTGACAGGGCGGCGGGCTACACCTTC
CASLDRAAGYTF
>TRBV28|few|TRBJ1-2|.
TGTGCCAGCAGTTTAGATTGGCGGCAGGGCAATGGCTACACCTTC
CASSLDWRQGNGYTF
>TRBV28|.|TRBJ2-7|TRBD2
TGTGCCAGCAGTTTTATTCTCCCTAGCGGGGGGCCCCCTTGGCACGAGCAGTACTTC
CASSFILPSGGPPWHEQYF
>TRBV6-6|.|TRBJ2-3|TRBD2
TGTGCCAGCAGTCCCCTCGGACTAGCGGGGGTAGATACGCAGTATTTT
CASSPLGLAGVDTQYF
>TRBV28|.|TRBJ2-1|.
TGTGCCAGCAGTTATGAGGGTTACAATGAGCAGTTCTTC
CASSYEGYNEQFF
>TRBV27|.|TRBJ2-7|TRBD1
TGTGCCAGCAGTCCAGGACAGGGTCGCTACGAGCAGTACTTC
CASSPGQGRYEQYF
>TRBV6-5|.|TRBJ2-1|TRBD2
TGTGCCAGCAGTTACAGCGGGGGGCGTTACAATGAGCAGTTCTTC
CASSYSGGRYNEQFF
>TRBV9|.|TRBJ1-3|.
TGTGCCAGCGGGGGCTGGGAGGGAAACACCATATATTTT
CASGGWEGNTIYF
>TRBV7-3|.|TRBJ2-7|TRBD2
TGTGCCAGCAGCTGGAGCAGCGGGGGAACCTACGAGCAGTACTTC
CASSWSSGGTYEQYF
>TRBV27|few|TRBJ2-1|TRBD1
TGTGCCAGCGGCCAGCAACAGGGGCAGAATGAGCAGTTCTTC
CASGQQQGQNEQFF
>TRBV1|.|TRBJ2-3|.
TGCACCAGCAGCCAAGTTCGGCGGGAGTGGACAGATACGCAGTATTTT
CTSSQVRREWTDTQYF
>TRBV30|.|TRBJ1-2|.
TGTGCCTGGAGGGCCGAAGAGGGGACTGCCGCGGGCTACACCTTC
CAWRAEEGTAAGYTF
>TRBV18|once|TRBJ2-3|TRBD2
TGTGCCAGCTCACCGGGTCGGGGGGTCGTTACGCAGTATTTT
CASSPGRGVVTQYF
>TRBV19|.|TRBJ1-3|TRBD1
TGTGCCAGTTGGCAAGGGGGCGGAAACACCATATATTTT
CASWQGGGNTIYF
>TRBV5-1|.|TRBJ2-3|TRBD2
TGCGCCAGCAGTACCCTAGCGGGGGCCGAACCAGATACGCAGTATTTT
CASSTLAGAEPDTQYF
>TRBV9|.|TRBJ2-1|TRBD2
TGTGCCAGCAGCGTAGGGCGGCTAGCGGGAGCGAATGAGCAGTTCTTC
CASSVGRLAGANEQFF
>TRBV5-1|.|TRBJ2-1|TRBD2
TGCGCCAGCAGCTCACTAGCGGGGGGGCATCATGAGCAGTTCTTC
CASSSLAGGHHEQFF
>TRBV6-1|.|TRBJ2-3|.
TGTGCCAGCAGTGAAAGACACCGCACAGATACGCAGTATTTT
CASSERHRTDTQYF
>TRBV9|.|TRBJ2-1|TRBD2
TGTGCCAGCAGCGCCGGTACCGGGAGGGGGTACGATGAGCAGTTCTTC
CASSAGTGRGYDEQFF
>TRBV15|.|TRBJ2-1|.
TGTGCCACCAGCAGATGGGTGGGGGGAGGCTACAATGAGCAGTTCTTC
CATSRWVGGGYNEQFF
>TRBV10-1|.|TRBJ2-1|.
TGCGCCAGCAGTGACCAGTTAACCCCCTACAATGAGCAGTTCTTC
CASSDQLTPYNEQFF
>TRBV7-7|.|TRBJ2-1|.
TGTGCCAGCAGCTCCGGGTCCGCGCGTGAGCAGTTCTTC
CASSSGSAREQFF
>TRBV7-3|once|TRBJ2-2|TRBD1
TGTGCCAGCAGCATCTCCGGGACAGGGGTCGGGGAGCTGTTTTTT
CASSISGTGVGELFF
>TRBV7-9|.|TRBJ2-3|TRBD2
TGTGCCAGCAGCTTGGGACTAGCGGGATCAACAGATACGCAGTATTTT
CASSLGLAGSTDTQYF
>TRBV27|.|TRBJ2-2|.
TGTGCCAGCAGTTATTTCTACACCGGGGAGCTGTTTTTT
CASSYFYTGELFF